A single TCR beta chain is shown here with its context. The germline gives CDR1 SGHTA, CDR2 FQGNSA. CDR3 length equals 13 residues. V shed 5 bases and J shed 4 bases, with 11 bases lying between them. The libraries were made with immunoSEQ v3. Assay used: immunoSEQ multiplex PCR; TCRdb lists only in-frame clones, some missing. Here the sample spans about 50,000 clones, roughly 85% being singletons. The sample originates from a study of TIL therapy for anti-PD-1-resistant metastatic lung cancer. Time point described: pre-treatment sample, taken before nivolumab and TIL therapy. This chain connects TRBV7-2 to TRBJ1-2; unclear D gene. Sequenced material: blood, taken at baseline. The source is a woman aged 30 to 85 with non-small cell lung cancer. The CDR3: CASSPEALYGYTF. The CDR3 DNA sequence: TGTGCCAGCAGCCCCGAGGCCCTCTATGGCTACACCTTC.